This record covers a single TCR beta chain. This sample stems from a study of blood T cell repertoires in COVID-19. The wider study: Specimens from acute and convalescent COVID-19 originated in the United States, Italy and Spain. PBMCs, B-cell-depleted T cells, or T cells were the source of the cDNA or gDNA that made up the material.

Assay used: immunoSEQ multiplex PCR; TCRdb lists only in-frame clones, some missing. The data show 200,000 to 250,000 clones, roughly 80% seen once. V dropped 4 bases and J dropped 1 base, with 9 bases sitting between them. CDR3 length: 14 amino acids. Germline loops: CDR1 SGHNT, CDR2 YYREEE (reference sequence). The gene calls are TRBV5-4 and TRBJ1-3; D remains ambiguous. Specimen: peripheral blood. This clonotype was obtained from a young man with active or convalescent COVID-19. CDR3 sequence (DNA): TGTGCCAGCAGCCTTAAGGAGTCTGGAAACACCATATATTTT. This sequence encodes CASSLKESGNTIYF.